Described below is a single T cell receptor (beta chain) sequence and its context. Only in-frame clones appear in the TCRdb table, and some are missing; sequencing was by immunoSEQ multiplex PCR. The data hold tens of thousands of clones, with around 93% observed a single time. This entry belongs to a study of control samples from healthy donors and cancer patients. Sequences were obtained from PBMCs. This sequence was found in a man aged 25 to 45 with colorectal cancer.

The CDR3 sequence: CASSLVLAGGLYTDTQYF. CDR3 in DNA: TGTGCCAGCAGCTTGGTGCTAGCGGGGGGTTTGTACACAGATACGCAGTATTTT. The chain is built from TRBV11-2 and TRBJ2-3; 11 bases are shared with TRBD2. With 3 bases clipped from V and 2 bases from J, the junction kept 10 bases outside the gene matches. The CDR3 covers 18 residues. The germline V gene encodes CDR1 SGHAT and CDR2 FQNNGV.